These 24 T cell receptor beta chains came from one sample sequenced in a study of shared clonotypes between healthy human individuals. Sequenced by immunoSEQ multiplex PCR; TCRdb stores in-frame clones only, minus some. This table has 650,000 to 800,000 clones, about two thirds appearing once. The source material was memory CD4+ T cells sorted from blood. The subset is: CD45RA-negative fraction. The origin of the receptors is a young woman in good health.

This clone was seen only once. Different DNA sequences within this sample yield the same CDR3. V and J are TRBV9 and TRBJ1-1, with TRBD1 identical over 8 bases. The J segment lost 1 base and the V segment lost 2 bases, leaving 1 base of the junction unmatched. Germline lookup yields CDR1 SGDLS and CDR2 YYNGEE. The CDR3 is made up of 14 amino acids. This CDR3 reads CASSVGTGNTEAFF. CDR3 sequence (DNA): TGTGCCAGCAGCGTTGGGACAGGGAACACTGAAGCTTTCTTT.

The gene calls are TRBV5-6 and TRBJ1-5, with 9 bases matching TRBD1. The germline gives CDR1 SGHDT, CDR2 YYEEEE. The CDR3 runs 14 residues. Losses at the gene ends were 1 base for V and 5 bases for J; bases not matched to a gene: 1. The CDR3 sequence is CASSLWDRDQPQHF. The CDR3 DNA sequence: TGTGCCAGCAGCTTGTGGGACAGGGATCAGCCCCAGCATTTT.

The V and J genes are TRBV27 and TRBJ1-5; 8 bases line up with TRBD1. With 2 bases clipped from V and 5 bases from J, the junction kept 2 bases outside the gene matches. Germline assignment: CDR1 MNHEY and CDR2 SMNVEV (reference sequence). The CDR3 runs 14 residues. The DNA of the CDR3 is TGTGCCAGCAGTTTACGACAGGGGCATCAGCCCCAGCATTTT. This sequence encodes CASSLRQGHQPQHF.

The chain joins TRBV6-1 to TRBJ2-7; 10 positions match TRBD1. Germline trimming cut 7 bases from V and 6 bases from J; bases unmatched to any gene: 9. Germline assignment: CDR1 MNHNS and CDR2 SASEGT. The CDR3 is 14 amino acids. This CDR3 reads CASIIPGTGVEQYF. CDR3 DNA sequence: TGTGCCAGCATCATCCCCGGGACAGGGGTCGAGCAGTACTTC.

DNA for the CDR3: TGTGCCAGCAGTTTGGTAGCGACCCAGTACTTC. Translated: CASSLVATQYF. The J gene is TRBJ2-5, the V gene TRBV28; D remains ambiguous. Germline V gene data show CDR1 as MDHEN and CDR2 as SYDVKM. This CDR3 is 11 amino acids long. With 3 bases removed from V and 7 bases from J, the gap between germline ends came to 6 bases.

The chain combines TRBV21-1 with TRBJ2-7; TRBD1 was called by the table and not checked on the DNA. TRBV21-1 is a pseudogene. The CDR3 runs to 13 residues. The CDR3, as DNA: TGTGCCAGCACCGCGACAGGGGAGGACGAGCAGTACTTC. Its protein product is CASTATGEDEQYF.

The chain has TRBV6-5 and TRBJ1-2, with D perhaps TRBD1 (6 bases). This CDR3 is built from 15 residues. CDR1 MNHEY and CDR2 SVGAGI come from the germline V gene. The V end lost 7 bases, the J end lost 2 bases, and 17 bases lay between the germline ends. CDR3 loop: CASTLSGDRNYGYTF. The CDR3 DNA sequence: TGTGCCAGCACTCTGTCGGGAGACAGGAACTATGGCTACACCTTC.

The gene calls are TRBV30 and TRBJ2-6, with D hard to call. V was pared by 0 bases and J by 0 bases, with 9 bases between. The CDR3 covers 16 residues. Germline V gene data show CDR1 as GTSNPN and CDR2 as SVGIG (reference sequence). The CDR3 protein is CAWSVADISGANVLTF. The DNA for the CDR3 is TGTGCCTGGAGTGTGGCAGATATCTCTGGGGCCAACGTCCTGACTTTC.

The rearrangement joins TRBV5-1 to TRBJ1-5; D is perhaps TRBD1 (5 bases). The CDR3 has 13 amino acids. Trimming shortened V by 0 bases and J by 6 bases, and 7 bases separated the two germline ends. Germline V gene lookup returns CDR1 SGHRS and CDR2 YFSETQ. The CDR3 here is CASSLEGPQPQHF. CDR3 sequence (DNA): TGCGCCAGCAGCTTGGAGGGACCTCAGCCCCAGCATTTT.

This clone was detected only once. The chain carries TRBV6-1 and TRBJ2-1; D gene uncertain. Germline lookup yields CDR1 MNHNS and CDR2 SASEGT. The CDR3 spans 20 residues. The V and J ends lost 3 bases and 1 base respectively, with 25 bases between them. The CDR3 here is CASSDPPAFPRFESYNEQFF. CDR3 in DNA: TGTGCCAGCAGTGACCCCCCAGCCTTTCCCAGATTTGAATCCTACAATGAGCAGTTCTTC.

V usage is TRBV10-2 and J usage is TRBJ1-2, with D unresolved. The CDR3 runs to 13 residues. V lost 7 bases, J lost 0 bases, and 9 bases lay in between. CDR1 and CDR2 from the germline V gene are WSHSY and SAAADI. The CDR3 is CASTVPPNYGYTF. The CDR3 DNA reads TGCGCCAGCACAGTCCCTCCTAACTATGGCTACACCTTC.

In this sample, this clone turned up many times. The same CDR3 is also encoded by other DNA sequences in this sample. The chain uses TRBV7-9 and TRBJ1-1; D is ambiguous. CDR3 length: 13 residues. Between the trimmed V and J ends, which lost 1 base and 3 bases, there was a span of 6 bases. Germline V CDR1 and CDR2: SEHNR, FQNEAQ (reference sequence). The CDR3 nucleotides are TGTGCCAGCAGCTTAGTGATGGACACTGAAGCTTTCTTT. It is translated as CASSLVMDTEAFF.

This clone was detected only once. The rearrangement joins TRBV15 to TRBJ2-7, with TRBD2 identical over 9 bases. CDR3 size: 15 residues. The ends lost 5 bases at V and 3 bases at J; junction bases unmatched: 8. Germline V CDR1 and CDR2: LNHNV, YYDKDF (reference sequence). CDR3 in DNA: TGTGCCACCAGCCACGGGGGACTAGCAGTCTACGAGCAGTACTTC. Translated, it gives CATSHGGLAVYEQYF. Looking up the rest from reference TRBV15 and TRBJ2-7 gives the full variable domain: DAMVIQNPRYQVTQFGKPVTLSCSQTLNHNVMYWYQQKSSQAPKLLFHYYDKDFNNEADTPDNFQSRRPNTSFCFLDIRSPGLGDTAMYLCATSHGGLAVYEQYFGPGTRLTVT.

This chain connects TRBV2 to TRBJ1-2; tentative D call: TRBD1 (5 bases). The CDR3 is 11 residues long. The germline V gene has CDR1 SNHLY and CDR2 FYNNEI. V was trimmed by 5 bases and J by 10 bases, leaving 11 bases between them. In DNA, the CDR3 is TGTGCCAGCAGTATAAAGACAGTCTACACCTTC. This gives the protein CASSIKTVYTF.

The chain recombines TRBV7-2 with TRBJ2-7; D may be TRBD2 (6 bases). CDR1 and CDR2 (germline): SGHTA, FQGNSA. V was cut by 5 bases and J by 2 bases, with 16 bases left in between. The CDR3 consists of 15 residues. The CDR3 sequence is CASSRAGGATYEQYF. CDR3 DNA sequence: TGTGCCAGCAGCCGCGCTGGCGGGGCCACCTACGAGCAGTACTTC.

The V and J genes are TRBV19 and TRBJ1-6, with D perhaps TRBD1 (5 bases). CDR3 length: 14 residues. Per the germline V gene, CDR1 is LNHDA and CDR2 is SQIVND (reference sequence). The germline V and J ends were trimmed by 5 bases and 11 bases, with 16 bases remaining between them. The CDR3 nucleotides read TGTGCCAGTAGTGCTGGGGCGGGGAGGACACCCCTCCACTTT. As protein: CASSAGAGRTPLHF. The whole variable domain, filled in from reference TRBV19 and TRBJ1-6, reads DGGITQSPKYLFRKEGQNVTLSCEQNLNHDAMYWYRQDPGQGLRLIYYSQIVNDFQKGDIAEGYSVSREKKESFPLTVTSAQKNPTAFYLCASSAGAGRTPLHFGNGTRLTVT.

The table lists this clone with a few counts. The rearrangement joins TRBV28 to TRBJ2-3; unclear D gene. Per germline, CDR1 MDHEN and CDR2 SYDVKM. There are 14 residues in the CDR3. V lost 2 bases, J lost 5 bases, and 11 bases lay in between. CDR3 residues: CASSLPRQVDTQYF. The CDR3 DNA reads TGTGCCAGCAGTTTACCCCGTCAGGTAGATACGCAGTATTTT.

This CDR3 is CASSPGSGAGNIQYF. DNA of the CDR3: TGTGCCAGCAGCCCTGGGTCGGGGGCAGGGAACATTCAGTACTTC. This chain connects TRBV28 to TRBJ2-4, with D perhaps matching TRBD1 or TRBD2 (6 bases each). This CDR3 has 15 amino acids. CDR1 and CDR2 (germline): MDHEN, SYDVKM. The V end lost 6 bases, the J end lost 7 bases, and 19 bases lay between the germline ends. The variable domain in full, with the rest retrieved from reference TRBV28 and TRBJ2-4, is DVKVTQSSRYLVKRTGEKVFLECVQDMDHENMFWYRQDPGLGLRLIYFSYDVKMKEKGDIPEGYSVSREKKERFSLILESASTNQTSMYLCASSPGSGAGNIQYFGAGTRLSVL.

The J gene is TRBJ2-7, the V gene TRBV10-2; 11 bases are shared with TRBD2. This CDR3 has 15 amino acids. J was trimmed by 2 bases and V by 7 bases; bases with no gene match: 7. Per germline, CDR1 WSHSY and CDR2 SAAADI. In DNA, the CDR3 is TGCGCCAGCACCGAGGGACTAGCGGTTACCTACGAGCAGTACTTC. Translation: CASTEGLAVTYEQYF.

The chain joins TRBV7-9 to TRBJ2-3; 8 nucleotides line up with TRBD2. V shed 6 bases, J shed 3 bases, and the junction held 5 bases outside the gene matches. CDR3 length equals 14 residues. The germline V gene has CDR1 SEHNR and CDR2 FQNEAQ (reference sequence). CDR3 loop: CASRGGGRTDTQYF. The CDR3 nucleotides are TGTGCCAGCAGGGGCGGGGGGAGAACAGATACGCAGTATTTT.

This clone was detected only a few times. The chain uses TRBV6-1 and TRBJ2-2, with D possibly being TRBD1 (5 bases). The CDR3 extends over 13 amino acids. V shed 5 bases and J shed 7 bases, with 11 bases lying between them. CDR1 is MNHNS, CDR2 SASEGT, per germline. The CDR3: CASSLSQGGELFF. In DNA form, the CDR3 reads TGTGCCAGCAGTTTGAGCCAGGGCGGGGAGCTGTTTTTT.

The V call is TRBV7-8, the J call TRBJ1-3; D not resolved. V gave up 5 bases and J gave up 0 bases, with 8 bases separating them. The germline gives CDR1 SGHVS, CDR2 FQNEAQ. CDR3 length: 14 residues. The CDR3, as DNA: TGTGCCAGCAGCGACAACCTCTCTGGAAACACCATATATTTT. The encoded protein is CASSDNLSGNTIYF.

J is TRBJ2-3 and V is TRBV27; TRBD2 aligns across 9 bases. CDR1 is MNHEY, CDR2 SMNVEV, per germline (reference sequence). The CDR3 has 14 amino acids. V shed 7 bases, J shed 3 bases, and the junction held 5 bases outside the gene matches. CDR3: CASKVAGATDTQYF. The CDR3 nucleotides are TGTGCCAGCAAAGTAGCGGGAGCAACAGATACGCAGTATTTT.

This clone was observed at least ten times. The chain combines TRBV6-4 with TRBJ2-3, with TRBD2 identical over 9 bases. After removal of 3 bases from V and 4 bases from J, the junction contained 2 bases not matched to a gene. The CDR3 extends over 14 amino acids. Germline V gene lookup returns CDR1 MRHNA and CDR2 SNTAGT. Written as DNA, the CDR3 is TGTGCCAGCAGTGAGGGACTAGCCGCAGATACGCAGTATTTT. Translated: CASSEGLAADTQYF.